One sample yielded the 19 T cell receptor beta chains listed below, sequenced in a study of cytomegalovirus exposure and HLA in healthy donors. The PCR was carried out with 60 Vbeta primers and 13 Jbeta primers. Sequencing was performed with immunoSEQ multiplex PCR; in TCRdb, only in-frame clones are kept and a portion is missing. Altogether about 72,000 clones are present, approximately 80% being singletons, with the ten largest covering 3% to 3.5%. The sample comprised PBMCs. The origin of the receptors is a man between 40 and 49 years old in good health and CMV-seronegative.

The table lists this clone with a few counts. This rearrangement joins TRBV7-9 to TRBJ2-7; 10 bases line up with TRBD1. Germline-derived CDR1 and CDR2 are SEHNR and FQNEAQ (reference sequence). The CDR3 sequence is 13 residues long. Losses at the gene ends were 4 bases for V and 9 bases for J; bases not matched to a gene: 6. CDR3: CASSSLDRGPQYF. The CDR3, as DNA: TGTGCCAGCAGCTCGTTAGACAGGGGGCCGCAGTACTTC.

Notes on this clone: Relative to the germline gene, one junction end is altered; a read error may explain this. At the DNA level, this CDR3 is encoded by other sequences in the same sample as well. The CDR3 nucleotides are TGTGCCAGTAGTATGATCCGGGACAGTGGAAACACCATATATTTC. This codes for CASSMIRDSGNTIYF. This chain uses TRBV19 with TRBJ1-3; 7 nucleotides match TRBD1. Per the germline V gene, CDR1 is LNHDA and CDR2 is SQIVND (reference sequence). There are 15 residues in the CDR3.

Regarding this clone: One end of the junction fails to match germline, which may point to a read error. The chain has TRBV7-9 and TRBJ1-1, with D possibly TRBD1 on 5 matching bases. CDR3 length: 11 residues. Germline V gene sequence: CDR1 SEHNR, CDR2 FQNEAQ (reference sequence). The CDR3 region is CSSSRQGEAFF. In DNA, the CDR3 is TGTTCCAGCAGCAGGCAGGGTGAAGCTTTCTTT.

This clone has just one count. CDR3 bases: TGTGCCAGCAGCTTCCTTATGGGACAGACCGCCTACGAGCAGTACTTC. It codes for CASSFLMGQTAYEQYF. The genes are TRBV7-8 and TRBJ2-5; 7 nucleotides agree with TRBD1. TRBJ2-7 matches the DNA end more closely, so the J call is doubtful. There are 16 residues in the CDR3. Germline V gene data show CDR1 as SGHVS and CDR2 as FQNEAQ.

This clone was seen a few times. The CDR3 region is CASSPAPGGGRTDTQYF. CDR3 bases: TGTGCCAGCAGCCCAGCCCCTGGCGGGGGCCGCACAGATACGCAGTATTTT. The V call is TRBV6-4, the J call TRBJ2-3; D may be TRBD2 (7 bases). This CDR3 comprises 17 residues. V was pared by 6 bases and J by 1 base, with 20 bases between. Germline CDR1 is MRHNA and CDR2 is SNTAGT.

The V gene is TRBV7-2, the J gene TRBJ1-2; TRBD1 matches at 8 bases. V gave up 1 base and J gave up 5 bases; unmatched junction bases: 6. The CDR3 runs 15 residues. The germline gives CDR1 SGHTA, CDR2 FQGNSA. The CDR3 nucleotides are TGTGCCAGCAGCTTAGGGTCAGGGGGCGGGTATGGCTACACCTTC. It translates to CASSLGSGGGYGYTF. Supplemented by reference TRBV7-2 and TRBJ1-2, the full variable domain reads GAGVSQSPSNKVTEKGKDVELRCDPISGHTALYWYRQSLGQGLEFLIYFQGNSAPDKSGLPSDRFSAERTGGSVSTLTIQRTQQEDSAVYLCASSLGSGGGYGYTFGSGTRLTVV.

This clone was counted a few times. The V call is TRBV4-3, the J call TRBJ2-7; 10 bases fit TRBD1. The J segment lost 5 bases and the V segment lost 2 bases, leaving 6 bases of the junction unmatched. The CDR3 is 15 amino acids. In germline, CDR1 is LGHNA, CDR2 YSLEER. The CDR3 region has the DNA TGCGCCAGCAGCCAACGGGGACAGGGGTTGCACGAGCAGTACTTC. Translated: CASSQRGQGLHEQYF.

The V gene is TRBV10-1, the J gene TRBJ1-6; the match to TRBD1 covers 7 bases. V shed 5 bases, J shed 6 bases, and the junction held 4 bases outside the gene matches. The CDR3 contains 14 residues. Germline CDR1 and CDR2: WNHNN and SYGVQD (reference sequence). CDR3 in amino acids: CASSRDSSNSPLHF. Written as DNA, the CDR3 is TGCGCCAGCAGTCGGGACAGTAGTAATTCACCCCTCCACTTT.

This sequence joins TRBV2 and TRBJ1-2; D is unresolved. With 1 base removed from V and 5 bases from J, the gap between germline ends came to 5 bases. Germline values: CDR1 SNHLY, CDR2 FYNNEI. The CDR3 has 12 amino acids. The CDR3 is CASSEGEYGYTF. The CDR3 nucleotides are TGTGCCAGCAGTGAAGGGGAGTATGGCTACACCTTC.

This chain links TRBV9 with TRBJ2-7; perhaps TRBD1 as D (6 bases). Trimming took 0 bases from V and 0 from J, leaving 13 bases between them. This CDR3 is built from 16 residues. Germline lookup yields CDR1 SGDLS and CDR2 YYNGEE. The CDR3 protein is CASSVDGGSLSYEQYF. In DNA form, the CDR3 reads TGTGCCAGCAGCGTAGATGGGGGCTCTCTCTCCTACGAGCAGTACTTC.

V and J are TRBV5-1 and TRBJ2-5; D is uncertain. CDR1 and CDR2 (germline): SGHRS, YFSETQ. The CDR3 sequence is 14 residues long. The V end lost 2 bases, the J end lost 3 bases, and 11 bases lay between the germline ends. For the CDR3, the DNA is TGCGCCAGCAGCTTAGGAGTGCCCGAAGAGACCCAGTACTTC. Amino acids: CASSLGVPEETQYF.

The chain employs TRBV27 and TRBJ2-3; 8 bases match TRBD2. CDR1 and CDR2 from the germline V gene are MNHEY and SMNVEV (reference sequence). CDR3 length equals 15 residues. Trimming cost V 5 bases and J 9 bases; bases outside gene matches: 13. CDR3 nucleotide sequence: TGTGCCAGCAGTCATCTCAGGACTAGCATAGGGACGCAGTATTTT. Protein: CASSHLRTSIGTQYF.

The genes are TRBV18 and TRBJ1-1, with TRBD1 matching over 9 bases. V shed 3 bases, J shed 7 bases, and the junction held 3 bases outside the gene matches. CDR1 KGHSH and CDR2 LQKENI come from the germline V gene. The length of the CDR3 is 13 residues. CDR3 nucleotides: TGTGCCAGCTCACCCGACAGGGGGATTGAAGCTTTCTTT. Translated: CASSPDRGIEAFF.

V gene TRBV7-3 combines with J gene TRBJ2-3; a possible D gene is TRBD2 (5 bases). This CDR3 is built from 15 residues. Germline assignment: CDR1 SGHTA and CDR2 FQGTGA. V lost 2 bases, J lost 3 bases, and 12 bases lay in between. The CDR3 coding sequence is TGTGCCAGCAGCTTACGGGGAGATCAGACAGATACGCAGTATTTT. Its protein is CASSLRGDQTDTQYF.

This clone has a handful of counts. The CDR3 loop reads CASSIAGNYGYTF. The CDR3 DNA sequence: TGTGCCAGTAGTATTGCGGGAAACTATGGCTACACCTTC. The genes are TRBV19 and TRBJ1-2; D is undetermined. V lost 3 bases and J 2 bases, leaving 7 bases between the germline ends. This CDR3 comprises 13 residues. The germline gives CDR1 LNHDA, CDR2 SQIVND (reference sequence).

This clone was seen a handful of times. The CDR3 bases are TGCGCCAGCAGCCAAGTTACTAATGAGCAGTTCTTC. Protein sequence: CASSQVTNEQFF. The chain uses TRBV4-1 and TRBJ2-1; no clear D gene. The ends were cut back, 1 base at V and 7 bases at J, with 5 bases in the middle. This CDR3 comprises 12 residues. Germline V gives CDR1 MGHRA, CDR2 YSYEKL.

J is TRBJ2-1 and V is TRBV4-1, with D possibly TRBD2 on 6 matching bases. This CDR3 spans 18 amino acids. Germline CDR1 is MGHRA and CDR2 is YSYEKL. Trimming cost V 4 bases and J 8 bases, with 27 bases left between them. Here the CDR3 DNA reads TGCGCCAGCAGCCCTTCTCCTTTGACTAGTTCCTCTTCGGATGAGCAGTTCTTC. Translating it yields CASSPSPLTSSSSDEQFF.

This clone is a singleton in its sample. The CDR3 nucleotides are TGTGCCAGCACCCAACTCAGGACAGGGCTCTACACCTTC. Its translation: CASTQLRTGLYTF. The V and J genes are TRBV6-5 and TRBJ1-2; 8 nucleotides agree with TRBD1. Germline V gene sequence: CDR1 MNHEY, CDR2 SVGAGI. The CDR3 contains 13 residues. V shed 7 bases, J shed 10 bases, and the junction held 11 bases outside the gene matches.

The chain links TRBV27 to TRBJ2-7, with 9 bases matching TRBD1. The CDR3 has 13 amino acids. Unmatched junction bases numbered 2, after V lost 6 bases and J lost 2 bases. Germline values: CDR1 MNHEY, CDR2 SMNVEV (reference sequence). The CDR3, as DNA: TGTGCCAGCAGCTGGGACAGGGCCTACGAGCAGTACTTC. This sequence encodes CASSWDRAYEQYF.